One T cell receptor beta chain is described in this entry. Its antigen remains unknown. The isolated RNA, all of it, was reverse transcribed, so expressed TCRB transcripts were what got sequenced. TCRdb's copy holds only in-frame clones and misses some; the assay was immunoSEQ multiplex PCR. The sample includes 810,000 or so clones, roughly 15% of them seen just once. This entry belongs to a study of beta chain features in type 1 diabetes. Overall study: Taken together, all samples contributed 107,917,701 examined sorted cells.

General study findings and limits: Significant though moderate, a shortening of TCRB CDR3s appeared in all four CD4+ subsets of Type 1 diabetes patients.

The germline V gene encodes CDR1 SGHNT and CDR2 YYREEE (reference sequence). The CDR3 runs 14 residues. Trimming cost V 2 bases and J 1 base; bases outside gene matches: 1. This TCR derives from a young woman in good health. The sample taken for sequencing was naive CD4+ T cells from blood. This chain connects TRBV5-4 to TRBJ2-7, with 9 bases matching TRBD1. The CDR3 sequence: CASSLDRGSYEQYF. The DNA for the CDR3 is TGTGCCAGCAGCTTAGACAGGGGGTCCTACGAGCAGTACTTC.